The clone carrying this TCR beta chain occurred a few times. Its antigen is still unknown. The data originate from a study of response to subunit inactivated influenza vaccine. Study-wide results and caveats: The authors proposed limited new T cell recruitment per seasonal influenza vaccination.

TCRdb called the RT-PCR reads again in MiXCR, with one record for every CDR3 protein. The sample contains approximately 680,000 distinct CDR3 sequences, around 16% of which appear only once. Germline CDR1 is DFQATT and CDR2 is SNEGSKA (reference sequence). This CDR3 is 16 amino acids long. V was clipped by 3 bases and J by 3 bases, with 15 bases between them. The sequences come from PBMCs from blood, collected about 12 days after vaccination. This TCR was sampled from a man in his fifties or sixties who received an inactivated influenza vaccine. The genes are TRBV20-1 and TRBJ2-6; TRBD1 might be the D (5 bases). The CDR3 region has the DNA TGCAGTGCTAGCCAGGGCGGCTTAGATGGGGCCAACGTCCTGACTTTC. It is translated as CSASQGGLDGANVLTF.